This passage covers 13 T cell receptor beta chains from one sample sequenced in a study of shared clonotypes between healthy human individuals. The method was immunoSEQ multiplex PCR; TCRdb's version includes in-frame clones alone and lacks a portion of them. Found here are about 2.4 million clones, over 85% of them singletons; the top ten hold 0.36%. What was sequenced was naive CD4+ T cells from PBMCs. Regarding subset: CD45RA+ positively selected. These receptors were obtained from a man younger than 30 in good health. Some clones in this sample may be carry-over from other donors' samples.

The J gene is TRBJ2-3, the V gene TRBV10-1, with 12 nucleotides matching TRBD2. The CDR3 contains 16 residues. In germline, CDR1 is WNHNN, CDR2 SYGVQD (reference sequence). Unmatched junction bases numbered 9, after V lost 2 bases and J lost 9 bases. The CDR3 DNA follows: TGCGCCAGCAGTGAGACTAGCGGGAGGCCCGCGAACACGCAGTATTTT. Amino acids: CASSETSGRPANTQYF.

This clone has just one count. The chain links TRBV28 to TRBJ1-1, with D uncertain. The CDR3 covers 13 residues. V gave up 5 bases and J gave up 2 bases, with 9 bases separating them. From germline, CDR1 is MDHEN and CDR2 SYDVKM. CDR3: CASSPGHNTEAFF. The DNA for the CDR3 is TGTGCCAGCAGTCCGGGCCACAACACTGAAGCTTTCTTT. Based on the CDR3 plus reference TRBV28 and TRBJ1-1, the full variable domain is DVKVTQSSRYLVKRTGEKVFLECVQDMDHENMFWYRQDPGLGLRLIYFSYDVKMKEKGDIPEGYSVSREKKERFSLILESASTNQTSMYLCASSPGHNTEAFFGQGTRLTVV.

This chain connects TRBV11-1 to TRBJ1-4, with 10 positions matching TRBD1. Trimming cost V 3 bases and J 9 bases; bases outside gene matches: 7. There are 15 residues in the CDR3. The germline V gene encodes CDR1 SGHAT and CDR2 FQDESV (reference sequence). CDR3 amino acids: CASSLTGGADKKLFF. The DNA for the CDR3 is TGTGCCAGCAGCTTGACAGGGGGCGCGGACAAAAAACTGTTTTTT.

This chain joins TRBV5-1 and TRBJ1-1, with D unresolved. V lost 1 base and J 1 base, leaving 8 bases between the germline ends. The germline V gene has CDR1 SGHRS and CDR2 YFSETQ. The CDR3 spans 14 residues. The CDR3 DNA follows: TGCGCCAGCAGCTTGCGTCGGCCGAACACTGAAGCTTTCTTT. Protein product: CASSLRRPNTEAFF.

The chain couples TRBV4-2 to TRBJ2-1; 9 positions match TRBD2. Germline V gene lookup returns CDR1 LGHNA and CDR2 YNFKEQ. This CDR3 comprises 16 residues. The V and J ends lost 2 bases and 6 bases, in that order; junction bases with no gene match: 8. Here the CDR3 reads CASSQNRASGTNEQFF. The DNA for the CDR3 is TGTGCCAGCAGCCAAAATCGGGCTAGCGGGACCAATGAGCAGTTCTTC.

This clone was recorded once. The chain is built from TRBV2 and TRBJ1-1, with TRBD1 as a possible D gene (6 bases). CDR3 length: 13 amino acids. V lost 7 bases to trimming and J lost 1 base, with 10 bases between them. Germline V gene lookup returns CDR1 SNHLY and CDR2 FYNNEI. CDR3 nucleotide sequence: TGTGCCAGCAAGAGGACAGAGAACACTGAAGCTTTCTTT. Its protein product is CASKRTENTEAFF.

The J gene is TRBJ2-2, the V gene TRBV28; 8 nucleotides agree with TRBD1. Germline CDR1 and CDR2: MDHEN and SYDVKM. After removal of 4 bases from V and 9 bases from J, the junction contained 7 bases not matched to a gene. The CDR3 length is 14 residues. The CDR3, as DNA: TGTGCCAGCAGTTCAGGACAGGGATCGCGGGAGCTGTTTTTT. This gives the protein CASSSGQGSRELFF.

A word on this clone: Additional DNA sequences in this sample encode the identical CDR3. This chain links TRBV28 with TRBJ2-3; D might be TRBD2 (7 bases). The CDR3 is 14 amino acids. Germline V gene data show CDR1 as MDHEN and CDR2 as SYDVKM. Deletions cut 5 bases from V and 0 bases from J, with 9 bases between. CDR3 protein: CASSKGGSTDTQYF. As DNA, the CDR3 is TGTGCCAGCAGTAAGGGGGGGAGCACAGATACGCAGTATTTT.

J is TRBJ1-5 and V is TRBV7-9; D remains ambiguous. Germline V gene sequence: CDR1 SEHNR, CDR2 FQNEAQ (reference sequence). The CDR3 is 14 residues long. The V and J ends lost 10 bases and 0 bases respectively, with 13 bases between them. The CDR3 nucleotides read TGTGCCACCCCCCCATGGGGTAGCAATCAGCCCCAGCATTTT. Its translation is CATPPWGSNQPQHF.

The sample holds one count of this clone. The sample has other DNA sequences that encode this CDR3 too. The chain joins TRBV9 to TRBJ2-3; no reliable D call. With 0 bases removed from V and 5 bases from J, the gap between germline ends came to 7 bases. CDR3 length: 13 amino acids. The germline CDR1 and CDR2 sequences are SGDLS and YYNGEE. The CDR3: CASSVALGDTQYF. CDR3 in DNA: TGTGCCAGCAGCGTAGCTTTAGGAGATACGCAGTATTTT. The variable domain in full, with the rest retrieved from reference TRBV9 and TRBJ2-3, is DSGVTQTPKHLITATGQRVTLRCSPRSGDLSVYWYQQSLDQGLQFLIQYYNGEERAKGNILERFSAQQFPDLHSELNLSSLELGDSALYFCASSVALGDTQYFGPGTRLTVL.

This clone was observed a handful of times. The CDR3 DNA reads TGTGCCAGCAGGCGGGACAGTAACTATGGCTACACCTTC. This codes for CASRRDSNYGYTF. The chain couples TRBV6-4 to TRBJ1-2; 7 bases are shared with TRBD1. CDR1 and CDR2 (germline): MRHNA, SNTAGT. After removal of 6 bases from V and 1 base from J, the junction contained 2 bases not matched to a gene. CDR3 length: 13 residues.

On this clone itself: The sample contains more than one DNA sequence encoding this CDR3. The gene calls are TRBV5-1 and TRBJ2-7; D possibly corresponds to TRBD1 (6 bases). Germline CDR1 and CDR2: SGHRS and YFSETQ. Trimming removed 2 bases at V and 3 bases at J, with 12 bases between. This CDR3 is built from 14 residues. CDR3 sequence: CASSFGTGSYEQYF. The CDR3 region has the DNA TGCGCCAGCAGCTTCGGAACAGGGAGCTACGAGCAGTACTTC.

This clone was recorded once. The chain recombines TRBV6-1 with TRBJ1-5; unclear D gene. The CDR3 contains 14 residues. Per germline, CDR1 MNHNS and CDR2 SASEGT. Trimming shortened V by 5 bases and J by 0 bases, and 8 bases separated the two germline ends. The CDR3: CASSFSISNQPQHF. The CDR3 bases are TGTGCCAGCAGTTTTTCGATTAGCAATCAGCCCCAGCATTTT.